This TCR beta chain was identified in a study of response to subunit inactivated influenza vaccine. TCRdb passed the RT-PCR reads through MiXCR, listing each CDR3 protein once. The table shows 530,000 or so distinct CDR3 sequences, with around 25% occurring only once. This CDR3 spans 16 amino acids. The V and J ends lost 4 bases and 0 bases respectively, with 13 bases between them. Germline V gene sequence: CDR1 MDHEN, CDR2 SYDVKM. This clonotype was seen only a few times. The starting material was CD4+ T cells sorted from PBMCs, obtained more than 4 days after vaccination. The rearrangement links TRBV28 to TRBJ2-1; no definite D call. This sequence originates from a man in his fifties or sixties who received an inactivated influenza vaccine. The CDR3 nucleotides are TGTGCCAGCAGTTCTCACGCAGTCGGCTCCTACAATGAGCAGTTCTTC. Residues: CASSSHAVGSYNEQFF.